The 4 T cell receptor beta chains presented below share a single source sample, sequenced in a study of blood T cell repertoires in COVID-19. TCRdb keeps only in-frame clones here, not all; method: immunoSEQ multiplex PCR. There are under 200,000 clones in the sample; less than 85% occur only once, and 15% to 20% lies in the top ten. The sample consisted of PBMCs or T cells enriched from blood (not recorded which). The receptor source for this set is a man in his 60s who had recovered from COVID-19.

V usage is TRBV15 and J usage is TRBJ2-1; TRBD2 might be the D (5 bases). V lost 8 bases and J 1 base, leaving 12 bases between the germline ends. Germline V lookup: CDR1 LNHNV, CDR2 YYDKDF (reference sequence). CDR3 length: 14 residues. CDR3 DNA sequence: TGTGCCACCGAGGCGGGCTCGTCCTACAATGAGCAGTTCTTC. Translation: CATEAGSSYNEQFF.

This clone has just one count. The J gene is TRBJ1-2, the V gene TRBV18; 7 bases are shared with TRBD1. CDR1 is KGHSH, CDR2 LQKENI, per germline. Losses at the gene ends were 6 bases for V and 2 bases for J; bases not matched to a gene: 12. The CDR3 loop spans 16 amino acids. The CDR3, as DNA: TGTGCCAGCTCCCGCGTTACACAGGGGCGCAACTATGGCTACACCTTC. This encodes CASSRVTQGRNYGYTF.

The chain carries TRBV25-1 and TRBJ2-4; D call uncertain. This CDR3 is 11 amino acids long. V gave up 3 bases and J gave up 9 bases, with 6 bases separating them. The germline gives CDR1 MGHDK, CDR2 SYGVNS. In nucleotides, the CDR3 is TGTGCCAGCAGTGATAGAAGCATTCAGTACTTC. As protein: CASSDRSIQYF.

The chain uses TRBV7-8 and TRBJ2-1, with 7 bases aligning to TRBD2. Trimming took 0 bases from V and 4 from J; bases not matched to a gene: 3. There are 15 residues in the CDR3. Germline CDR1 and CDR2: SGHVS and FQNEAQ. CDR3 sequence reads: CASSLAAGVYNEQFF. The CDR3 nucleotides are TGTGCCAGCAGCTTAGCCGCGGGGGTATACAATGAGCAGTTCTTC.